This is a list of T cell receptor beta chains from one sample in a study of shared clonotypes between healthy human individuals. The table came from immunoSEQ multiplex PCR; TCRdb's copy has only in-frame clones and leaves some out. The sample yields approximately 1,500,000 clones, around 97% seen once. Specimen: naive CD4+ T cells sorted from blood. Receptor source: a man aged 25 to 45 in good health. Both conserved end residues are part of each CDR3. Fields, in order: J gene, clone size, D gene, V gene, CDR3 DNA, CDR3 protein. A D gene is named only where the DNA matches it firmly. The listing skips clone size in some rows; elsewhere it reads once, few, many or a size class.

J gene: TRBJ1-1; clone size: .; D gene: .; V gene: TRBV15; CDR3 DNA: TGTGCCACCAGCAGAGAATCCGGGATTGGTGCTTTCTTT; CDR3 protein: CATSRESGIGAFF
J gene: TRBJ2-7; clone size: .; D gene: .; V gene: TRBV5-1; CDR3 DNA: TGCGCCAGCAGCTTGGATAGGAGCTCCTACGAGCAGTACTTC; CDR3 protein: CASSLDRSSYEQYF
J gene: TRBJ2-2; clone size: .; D gene: .; V gene: TRBV5-1; CDR3 DNA: TGCGCCAGCAGTAATTCTGCGAACACCGGGGAGCTGTTTTTT; CDR3 protein: CASSNSANTGELFF
J gene: TRBJ2-1; clone size: .; D gene: TRBD2; V gene: TRBV5-1; CDR3 DNA: TGCGCCAGCAGCTTACCACTAGCGGGAGGGAACAATGAGCAGTTCTTC; CDR3 protein: CASSLPLAGGNNEQFF
J gene: TRBJ2-7; clone size: .; D gene: TRBD2; V gene: TRBV6-5; CDR3 DNA: TGTGCCAGCAGTTACTCGGGACTAGCGGGTTACGAGCAGTACTTC; CDR3 protein: CASSYSGLAGYEQYF
J gene: TRBJ2-1; clone size: .; D gene: .; V gene: TRBV6-4; CDR3 DNA: TGTGCCAGACGCTCGGTTTACAATGAGCAGTTCTTC; CDR3 protein: CARRSVYNEQFF
J gene: TRBJ2-7; clone size: many; D gene: TRBD2; V gene: TRBV7-2; CDR3 DNA: TGTGCCAGCAGCTTAGATTGGGTAGCGGGAACCTACGAGCAGTACTTC; CDR3 protein: CASSLDWVAGTYEQYF
J gene: TRBJ2-1; clone size: once; D gene: TRBD1; V gene: TRBV28; CDR3 DNA: TGTGCCAGCAGTTCCCGGGACAGGGACTACAATGAGCAGTTCTTC; CDR3 protein: CASSSRDRDYNEQFF
J gene: TRBJ2-3; clone size: .; D gene: TRBD2; V gene: TRBV5-1; CDR3 DNA: TGCGCCAGCAGTACTAGCGGTACCACAGATACGCAGTATTTT; CDR3 protein: CASSTSGTTDTQYF
J gene: TRBJ2-3; clone size: .; D gene: .; V gene: TRBV5-1; CDR3 DNA: TGCGCCAGCAGCTTGGGAGAAGCCACAGATACGCAGTATTTT; CDR3 protein: CASSLGEATDTQYF
J gene: TRBJ1-3; clone size: .; D gene: .; V gene: TRBV9; CDR3 DNA: TGTGCCAGCAGCGTAGATGTAGCCAGCCGCTCTGGAAACACCATATATTTT; CDR3 protein: CASSVDVASRSGNTIYF
J gene: TRBJ2-5; clone size: .; D gene: .; V gene: TRBV9; CDR3 DNA: TGTGCCAGCAGCGTAGCGGCACAAGAGACCCAGTACTTC; CDR3 protein: CASSVAAQETQYF
J gene: TRBJ2-7; clone size: .; D gene: TRBD1; V gene: TRBV2; CDR3 DNA: TGTGCCAGCACCTTCGACAGGGGTGGCTACGAGCAGTACTTC; CDR3 protein: CASTFDRGGYEQYF
J gene: TRBJ2-5; clone size: .; D gene: TRBD2; V gene: TRBV11-3; CDR3 DNA: TGTGCCAGCAGCTCCGGGACTAGTCAGGAGACCCAGTACTTC; CDR3 protein: CASSSGTSQETQYF
J gene: TRBJ1-1; clone size: .; D gene: .; V gene: TRBV7-2; CDR3 DNA: TGTGCCAGCAGCTTTACAGCTGAAGCTTTCTTT; CDR3 protein: CASSFTAEAFF
J gene: TRBJ2-7; clone size: .; D gene: .; V gene: TRBV20-1; CDR3 DNA: TGCAGTGCCGGGGCGGTCTACGAGCAGTACTTC; CDR3 protein: CSAGAVYEQYF
J gene: TRBJ1-4; clone size: .; D gene: .; V gene: TRBV9; CDR3 DNA: TGTGCCAGCAGCGTAGGGGGGGCCGAAAAACTGTTTTTT; CDR3 protein: CASSVGGAEKLFF
J gene: TRBJ1-2; clone size: .; D gene: TRBD1; V gene: TRBV10-3; CDR3 DNA: TGTGCCATCAGGGTACAGGGGGCGAATAACTATGGCTACACCTTC; CDR3 protein: CAIRVQGANNYGYTF
J gene: TRBJ2-1; clone size: .; D gene: .; V gene: TRBV7-2; CDR3 DNA: TGTGCCAGCAGCTTATCTGGGACTGGGACGAGTGAGCAGTTCTTC; CDR3 protein: CASSLSGTGTSEQFF
J gene: TRBJ1-4; clone size: .; D gene: .; V gene: TRBV5-1; CDR3 DNA: TGCGCCAGCAGCTTGACCGGGTCAACTAATGAAAAACTGTTTTTT; CDR3 protein: CASSLTGSTNEKLFF
J gene: TRBJ1-5; clone size: .; D gene: TRBD1; V gene: TRBV18; CDR3 DNA: TGTGCCAGCTCACAAGGTCCAGGGGGCGCGGGTCAGCCCCAGCATTTT; CDR3 protein: CASSQGPGGAGQPQHF
J gene: TRBJ1-1; clone size: .; D gene: .; V gene: TRBV6-1; CDR3 DNA: TGTGCCAGCAGTGGTGCCGGGACGGACACTGAAGCTTTCTTT; CDR3 protein: CASSGAGTDTEAFF
J gene: TRBJ2-2; clone size: .; D gene: TRBD2; V gene: TRBV7-2; CDR3 DNA: TGTGCCAAGGTGGCGGGAGCGAGCACCGGGGAGCTGTTTTTT; CDR3 protein: CAKVAGASTGELFF